This T cell receptor (beta chain) was recovered during a study of cytomegalovirus exposure and HLA in healthy donors. The CDR3 totals 14 residues. Germline values: CDR1 SGHVS, CDR2 FQNEAQ. V was cut by 5 bases and J by 5 bases, with 15 bases left in between. Study-level points and caveats: Common viral pathogens seemed, in a later analysis, to connect with several of the most significant clusters. Rarity held for most TCR sequences, but there were some public TCRs that occurred in many donors.

60 Vbeta and 13 Jbeta primers were used in PCR. Assay used: immunoSEQ multiplex PCR; TCRdb lists only in-frame clones, some missing. There are 150,000 to 200,000 clones in the sample; roughly 84% occur only once, and about 0.25% lies in the top ten. Concerning this clone: Its cognate antigen is unknown.

The rearrangement joins TRBV7-8 to TRBJ1-2; D unresolved. This clonotype was sampled from a boy aged 10-17 years in good health and CMV-seronegative. Sample: PBMCs. CDR3 residues: CASSIGSSPYGYTF. The CDR3 DNA is TGTGCCAGCAGCATCGGGAGTTCCCCTTATGGCTACACCTTC.